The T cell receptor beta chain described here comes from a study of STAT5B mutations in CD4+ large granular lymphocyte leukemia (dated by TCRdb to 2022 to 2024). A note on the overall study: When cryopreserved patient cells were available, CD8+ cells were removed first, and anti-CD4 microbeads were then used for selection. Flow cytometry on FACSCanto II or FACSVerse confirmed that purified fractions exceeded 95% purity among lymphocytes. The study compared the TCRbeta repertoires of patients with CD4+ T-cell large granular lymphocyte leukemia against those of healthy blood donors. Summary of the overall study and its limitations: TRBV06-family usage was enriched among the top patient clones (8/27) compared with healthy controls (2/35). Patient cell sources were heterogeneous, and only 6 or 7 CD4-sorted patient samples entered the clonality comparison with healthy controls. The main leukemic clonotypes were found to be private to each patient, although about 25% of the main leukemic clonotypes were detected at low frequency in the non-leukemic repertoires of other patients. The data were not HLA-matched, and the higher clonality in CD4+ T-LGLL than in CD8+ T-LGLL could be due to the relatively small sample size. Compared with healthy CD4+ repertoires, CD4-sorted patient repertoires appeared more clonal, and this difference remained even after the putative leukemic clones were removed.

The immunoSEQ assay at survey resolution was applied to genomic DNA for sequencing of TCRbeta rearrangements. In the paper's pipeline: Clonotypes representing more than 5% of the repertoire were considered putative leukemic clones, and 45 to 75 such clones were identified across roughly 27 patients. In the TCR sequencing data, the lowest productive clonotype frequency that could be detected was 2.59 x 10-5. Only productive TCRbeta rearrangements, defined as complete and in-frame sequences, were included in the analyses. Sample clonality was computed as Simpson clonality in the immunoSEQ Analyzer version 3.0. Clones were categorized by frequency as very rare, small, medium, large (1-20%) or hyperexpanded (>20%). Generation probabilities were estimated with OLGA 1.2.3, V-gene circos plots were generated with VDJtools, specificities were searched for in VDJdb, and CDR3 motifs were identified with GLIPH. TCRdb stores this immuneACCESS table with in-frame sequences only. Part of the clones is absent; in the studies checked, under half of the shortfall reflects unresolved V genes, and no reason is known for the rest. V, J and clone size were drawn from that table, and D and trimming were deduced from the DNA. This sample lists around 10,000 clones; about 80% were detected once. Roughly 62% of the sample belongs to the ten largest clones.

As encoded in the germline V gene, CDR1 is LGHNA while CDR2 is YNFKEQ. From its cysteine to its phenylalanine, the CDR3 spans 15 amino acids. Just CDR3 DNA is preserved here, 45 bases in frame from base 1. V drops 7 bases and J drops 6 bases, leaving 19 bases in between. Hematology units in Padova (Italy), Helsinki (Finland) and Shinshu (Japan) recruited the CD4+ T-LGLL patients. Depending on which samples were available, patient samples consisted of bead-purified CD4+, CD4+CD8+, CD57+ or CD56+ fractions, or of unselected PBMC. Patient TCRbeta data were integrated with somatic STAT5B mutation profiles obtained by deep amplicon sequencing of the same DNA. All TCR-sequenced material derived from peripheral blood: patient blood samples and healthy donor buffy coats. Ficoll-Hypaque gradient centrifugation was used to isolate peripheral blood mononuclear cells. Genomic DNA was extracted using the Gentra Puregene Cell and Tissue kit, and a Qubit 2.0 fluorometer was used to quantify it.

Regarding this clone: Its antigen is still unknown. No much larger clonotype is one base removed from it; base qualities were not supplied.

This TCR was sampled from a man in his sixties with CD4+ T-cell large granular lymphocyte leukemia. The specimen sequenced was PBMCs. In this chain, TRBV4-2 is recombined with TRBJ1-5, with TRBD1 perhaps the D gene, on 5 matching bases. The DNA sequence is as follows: TGTGCCAGCACCGCCAGCGGGGACGGAGGTCAGCCCCAGCATTTT. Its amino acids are CASTASGDGGQPQHF.